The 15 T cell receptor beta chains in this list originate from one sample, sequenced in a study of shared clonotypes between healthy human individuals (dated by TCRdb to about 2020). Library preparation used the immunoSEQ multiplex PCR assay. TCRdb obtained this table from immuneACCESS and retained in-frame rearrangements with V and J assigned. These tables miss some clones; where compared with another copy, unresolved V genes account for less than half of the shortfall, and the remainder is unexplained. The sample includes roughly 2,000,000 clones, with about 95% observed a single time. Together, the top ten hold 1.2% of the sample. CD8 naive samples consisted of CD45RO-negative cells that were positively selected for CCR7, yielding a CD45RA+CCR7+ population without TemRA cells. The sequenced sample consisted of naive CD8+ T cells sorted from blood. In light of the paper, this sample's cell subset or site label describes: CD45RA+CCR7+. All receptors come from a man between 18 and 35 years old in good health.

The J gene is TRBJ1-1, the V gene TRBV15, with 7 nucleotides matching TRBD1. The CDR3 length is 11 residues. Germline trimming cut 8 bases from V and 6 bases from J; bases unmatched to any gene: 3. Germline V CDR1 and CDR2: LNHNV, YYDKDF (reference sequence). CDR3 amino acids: CATQGGSEAFF. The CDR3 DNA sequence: TGTGCCACCCAGGGGGGGTCTGAAGCTTTCTTT.

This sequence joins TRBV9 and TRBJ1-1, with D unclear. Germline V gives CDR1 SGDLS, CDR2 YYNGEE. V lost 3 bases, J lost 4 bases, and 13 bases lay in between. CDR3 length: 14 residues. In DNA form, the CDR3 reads TGTGCCAGCAGCGCCGAAGGTTTAGGCACTGAAGCTTTCTTT. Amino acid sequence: CASSAEGLGTEAFF.

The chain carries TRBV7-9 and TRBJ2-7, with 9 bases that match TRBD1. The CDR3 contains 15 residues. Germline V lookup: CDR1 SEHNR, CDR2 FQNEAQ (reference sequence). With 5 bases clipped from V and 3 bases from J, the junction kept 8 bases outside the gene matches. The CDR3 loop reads CASSVDRGNSYEQYF. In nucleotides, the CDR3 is TGTGCCAGCAGCGTTGACAGGGGGAATAGCTACGAGCAGTACTTC.

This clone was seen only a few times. CDR3 sequence reads: CASSGGPYGYTF. The CDR3 DNA is TGCGCCAGCAGCGGCGGTCCCTATGGCTACACCTTC. The chain joins TRBV5-1 to TRBJ1-2, with unresolved D. The CDR3 extends over 12 amino acids. V was clipped by 4 bases and J by 4 bases, with 8 bases between them. Germline CDR1 SGHRS, CDR2 YFSETQ.

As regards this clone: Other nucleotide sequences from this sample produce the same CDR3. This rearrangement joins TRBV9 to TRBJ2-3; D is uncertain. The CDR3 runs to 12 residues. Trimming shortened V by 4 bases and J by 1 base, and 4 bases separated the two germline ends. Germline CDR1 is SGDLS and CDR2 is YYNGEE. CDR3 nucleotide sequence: TGTGCCAGCAGCCCACGCACAGATACGCAGTATTTT. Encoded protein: CASSPRTDTQYF.

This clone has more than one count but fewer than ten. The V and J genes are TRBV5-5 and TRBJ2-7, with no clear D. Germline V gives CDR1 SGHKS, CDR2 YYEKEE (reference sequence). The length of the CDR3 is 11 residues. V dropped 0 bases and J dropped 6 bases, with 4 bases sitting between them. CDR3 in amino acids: CASSLEAEQYF. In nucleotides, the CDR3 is TGTGCCAGCAGCTTGGAGGCCGAGCAGTACTTC.

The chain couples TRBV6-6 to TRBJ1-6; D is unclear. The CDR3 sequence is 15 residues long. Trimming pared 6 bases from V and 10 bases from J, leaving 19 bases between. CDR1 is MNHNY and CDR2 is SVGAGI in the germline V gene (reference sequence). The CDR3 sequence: CASSLPQFTDSPLHF. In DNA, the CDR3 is TGTGCCAGCAGCCTCCCACAGTTTACGGACTCACCCCTCCACTTT.

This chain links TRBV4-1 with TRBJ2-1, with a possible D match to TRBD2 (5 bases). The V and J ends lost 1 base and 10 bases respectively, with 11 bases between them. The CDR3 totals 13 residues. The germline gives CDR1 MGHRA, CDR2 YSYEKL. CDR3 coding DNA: TGCGCCAGCAGCCAAGCTAGTTCGGGGGAGCAGTTCTTC. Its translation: CASSQASSGEQFF.

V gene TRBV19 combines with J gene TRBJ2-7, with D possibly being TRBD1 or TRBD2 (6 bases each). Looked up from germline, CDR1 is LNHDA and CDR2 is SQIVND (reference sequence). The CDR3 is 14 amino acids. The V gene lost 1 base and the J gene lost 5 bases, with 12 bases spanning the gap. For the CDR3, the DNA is TGTGCCAGTAGTATAGTAGGGGGGTCCAACGAGCAGTACTTC. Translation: CASSIVGGSNEQYF.

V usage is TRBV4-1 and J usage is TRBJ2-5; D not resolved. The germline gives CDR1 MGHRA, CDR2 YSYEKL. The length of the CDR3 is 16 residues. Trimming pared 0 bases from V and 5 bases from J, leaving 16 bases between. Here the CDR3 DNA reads TGCGCCAGCAGCCAAGAAACTGGCTTGGGGTGGGAGACCCAGTACTTC. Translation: CASSQETGLGWETQYF.

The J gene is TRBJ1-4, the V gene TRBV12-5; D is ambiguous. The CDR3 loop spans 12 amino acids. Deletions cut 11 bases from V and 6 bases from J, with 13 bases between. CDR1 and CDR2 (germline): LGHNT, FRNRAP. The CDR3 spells CAGRGVHEKLFF. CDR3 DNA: TGTGCTGGCCGGGGAGTCCATGAAAAACTGTTTTTT.

The CDR3 sequence is CASSLEGDTQYF. For the CDR3, the DNA is TGTGCCAGCAGCTTGGAAGGAGATACGCAGTATTTT. This chain connects TRBV5-4 to TRBJ2-3; D is uncertain. Deletions cut 0 bases from V and 5 bases from J, with 4 bases between. This CDR3 is built from 12 residues. CDR1 and CDR2 (germline): SGHNT, YYREEE (reference sequence). The variable domain in full, completed from reference TRBV5-4 and TRBJ2-3, reads ETGVTQSPTHLIKTRGQQVTLRCSSQSGHNTVSWYQQALGQGPQFIFQYYREEENGRGNFPPRFSGLQFPNYSSELNVNALELDDSALYLCASSLEGDTQYFGPGTRLTVL.

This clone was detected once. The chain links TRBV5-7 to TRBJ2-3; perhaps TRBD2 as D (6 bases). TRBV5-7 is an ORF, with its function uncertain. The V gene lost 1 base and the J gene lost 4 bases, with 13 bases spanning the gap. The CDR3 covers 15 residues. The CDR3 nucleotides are TGTGCCAGCAGCTTGATTAGGGGAGGCGCAGATACGCAGTATTTT. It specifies CASSLIRGGADTQYF.

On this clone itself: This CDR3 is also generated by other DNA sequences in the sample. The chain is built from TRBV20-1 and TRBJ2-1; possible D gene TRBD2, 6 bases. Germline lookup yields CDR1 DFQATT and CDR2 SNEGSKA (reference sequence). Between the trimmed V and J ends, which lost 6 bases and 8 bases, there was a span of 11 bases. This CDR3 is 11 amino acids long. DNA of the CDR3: TGCAGTGCCCGACTAGTGGATGAGCAGTTCTTC. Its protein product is CSARLVDEQFF.

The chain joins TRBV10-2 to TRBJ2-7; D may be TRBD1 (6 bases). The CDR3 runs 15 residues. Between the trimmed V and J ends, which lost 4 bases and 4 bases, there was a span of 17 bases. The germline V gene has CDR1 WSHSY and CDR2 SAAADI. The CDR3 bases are TGCGCCAGCAGTGGGGCCGCCCAGGGGAATTACGAGCAGTACTTC. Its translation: CASSGAAQGNYEQYF.